This TCR beta chain was recovered during a study of molecular identifiers for immune sequencing clone quantification (dated by TCRdb to the late 2010s). Study-level background: For a replicate experiment, RNA from roughly 20,000 or 100,000 naive CD8 T cells was divided into five aliquots, and four of the five aliquots were sequenced. The study was a methods study using CD8 T cells to benchmark molecular-identifier clustering-based TCR repertoire sequencing (MIDCIRS) and TCR RNA copy counting.

A note on this clonotype: Its antigen is still unknown. It has no much larger one-base neighbor in the sample; base qualities were not kept.

The CDR3 goes from the cysteine to the phenylalanine over 15 residues. Just the 45-base CDR3 DNA is kept, in frame starting at base 1. Trimming at the junction amounts to 0 bases on V and 2 bases on J, and the germline ends lie 11 bases apart. Taken from the germline V gene (reference sequence), the CDR1 and CDR2 loops are MNHEY and SMNVEV. The paper as a whole reports these results and caveats: Without barcode sub-clustering, chimeric consensus sequences inflated TCR diversity; chimeras reached as high as 47%. The naive libraries included spiked-in Jurkat TCR RNA (roughly 9 copies' worth), and this RNA is not part of the donor repertoire. Modeling estimated 2.5 to 3.5 recovered TCR RNA copies per cell, compared with about 10 by digital PCR, which implies 30% to 35% capture efficiency. Spiked-in Jurkat TCR RNA equal to a single cell's worth was reported to be detectable even within one million naive CD8 T cells. In CMV-specific effector cells, clones with more than 20 RNA copies accounted for over 97% of molecules, whereas in naive cells such clones accounted for under 1%. Highly expanded clone sizes could be underestimated because identical TCR molecules may share a barcode.

Libraries of naive CD8 T cells were generated from roughly 18,000 to 920,000 sorted cells, with 10%, 30% or 50% of the purified RNA used. Naive CD8 T cells, defined as CD8+CD4-CCR7+CD45RA+, were FACS-sorted into RLT Plus buffer on a BD FACSAria II. Detection sensitivity was tested by spiking Jurkat RNA equal to ten TCR copies' worth into samples containing roughly 17,000-1,100,000 naive CD8 T cells. CD8 T cells were enriched with RosetteSep CD8+ T Cell Enrichment Cocktail and Ficoll-Paque, followed by ACK red cell lysis. Library prep was done by PCR. The sequencer was an Illumina HiSeq 4000. Preparation of bulk TCR libraries followed a previously described approach, with the TCR primers listed in Table S5. The Qiagen AllPrep DNA/RNA kit was used to purify total RNA. Before analysis, reads from multiple sequencing runs of the same library were pooled. Per the source publication's procedure: Reads were retained only if an exact TCR constant sequence was present, and the retained reads were trimmed to 150 nt and grouped according to their 12-nt molecular barcodes. Reads within each barcode group were sub-clustered using a 15% Levenshtein threshold, and quality-weighted consensus sequences were constructed for each RNA molecule. Non-functional sequences were excluded, and lower-count sequences lying one edit away from another sequence were also excluded. Based on a fit of two negative binomial distributions, barcode sub-clusters having less than 20% of the maximum read count were discarded. TCRdb reprocessed the public reads (quality trimming at Q25 with fastp, clone calling with MiXCR) and kept in-frame beta chains. Every distinct CDR3 protein forms one entry, paired with its most common genes and DNA. The V and J calls were not made by the authors but by TCRdb's processing. The sample table shows just under 650,000 distinct CDR3 sequences, and about 20% are seen once. The ten largest clonotypes hold roughly 0.9% of the sample.

Material for sequencing was naive CD8+ T cells from blood, with Jurkat cell RNA spiked in. This sample's cell subset or site label indicates: FACS-sorted CD8+CD4-CCR7+CD45RA+ naive T cells. This chain is built from TRBV27 and TRBJ2-7, and perhaps TRBD2 as D gene, on 7 matching bases. This clonotype was sampled from a human donor in good health. Some libraries in this study had Jurkat cell RNA spiked in. The CDR3 protein is CASSLSGGDPYEQYF. The DNA sequence is TGTGCCAGCAGTTTATCAGGGGGGGACCCCTACGAGCAGTACTTC.